Below are 22 T cell receptor beta chains sequenced from a single sample in a study of T cells after yellow fever vaccination. TCRdb analysed the 5' RACE reads with MiXCR anew, one entry per CDR3 protein. The sample has some 600,000 distinct CDR3 sequences; 10% to 15% are singletons. Specimen: PBMCs, collected on the day of the yellow fever booster vaccination. The receptors were gathered from a man aged 25-40 years who received the YFV17D yellow fever vaccine.

The chain joins TRBV27 to TRBJ2-7; 10 bases agree with TRBD1. There are 15 residues in the CDR3. CDR1 and CDR2 from the germline V gene are MNHEY and SMNVEV (reference sequence). V lost 5 bases, J lost 1 base, and 5 bases stayed unmatched. The CDR3 loop is CASSQPGQGSYEQYF. In DNA form, the CDR3 reads TGTGCCAGCAGTCAGCCGGGACAGGGGTCCTACGAGCAGTACTTC.

This clonotype was seen only a few times. CDR3 residues: CASSLEELLQETQYF. CDR3 sequence (DNA): TGTGCCAGCAGCTTAGAGGAACTGCTCCAAGAGACCCAGTACTTC. The J gene is TRBJ2-5, the V gene TRBV7-6; D unresolved. The V and J ends lost 1 base and 1 base respectively, with 10 bases between them. CDR1 and CDR2 from the germline V gene are SGHVS and FNYEAQ. The CDR3 runs to 15 residues.

This clonotype was observed a few times. The gene calls are TRBV5-1 and TRBJ2-7; 7 bases are a match to TRBD1. V trimming: 2 bases; J trimming: 6 bases; junction bases outside the gene matches: 5. There are 13 residues in the CDR3. Per the germline V gene, CDR1 is SGHRS and CDR2 is YFSETQ. The CDR3 is CASSFRDSGEQYF. The CDR3, as DNA: TGCGCCAGCAGCTTCCGGGACAGCGGCGAGCAGTACTTC.

The table lists this clonotype with a few counts. The CDR3 here is CASSQSDREQETQYF. The CDR3 nucleotides are TGCGCCAGCAGTCAATCTGACAGGGAACAAGAGACCCAGTACTTC. The genes are TRBV23-1 and TRBJ2-5; 7 bases line up with TRBD1. TRBV23-1 is recorded as an ORF, its role being uncertain. V dropped 0 bases and J dropped 2; count of bases not matched to a gene: 3. CDR3 length: 15 residues.

With regard to this clonotype: The conserved closing phenylalanine or tryptophan is absent in this CDR3, likely reflecting a read error. This chain links TRBV12-3 or TRBV12-4 with TRBJ1-4, with 7 bases matching TRBD1. This CDR3 has 13 residues. After removal of 7 bases from V and 8 bases from J, the junction contained 7 bases not matched to a gene. The DNA for the CDR3 is TGTGCCAGCATTACTACAGGGGTCGAAAAACTGTTTATT. Its protein product is CASITTGVEKLFI.

The table lists this clonotype with a count of one. The conserved closing phenylalanine or tryptophan is absent in this CDR3, likely reflecting a read error. The CDR3 protein is CASSQDPTDTQYL. The CDR3, as DNA: TGTGCCAGCAGCCAAGATCCAACGGATACGCAGTATCTT. The chain links TRBV14 to TRBJ2-3; D unclear. CDR3 length: 13 amino acids. In germline, CDR1 is SGHDN, CDR2 FVKESK. V was clipped by 0 bases and J by 6 bases, with 7 bases between them.

CDR3 coding DNA: TGTGCCAGCAGTTCCAGACTGATGAGCCAGCGGATAGCAATGAACACTGAAGCTTTCTTT. Translated, it gives CASSSRLMSQRIAMNTEAFF. This rearrangement joins TRBV12-3 or TRBV12-4 to TRBJ1-1; D unclear. V gave up 4 bases and J gave up 0 bases, with 27 bases separating them. This CDR3 has 20 residues.

This clonotype has more than one count but fewer than ten. The V call is TRBV6-1, the J call TRBJ2-1, with 8 bases that match TRBD1. CDR1 MNHNS and CDR2 SASEGT come from the germline V gene. The V gene end was trimmed by 6 bases and the J gene end by 5 bases; junction bases not matched to a gene: 18. This CDR3 has 18 residues. DNA of the CDR3: TGTGCCAGCAGCCTGGACAGGGCATGGAGCGGCCCCAACAATGAGCAGTTCTTC. This translates into CASSLDRAWSGPNNEQFF.

The chain recombines TRBV4-3 with TRBJ2-1; TRBD2 matches at 9 bases. CDR3 length: 16 residues. The J segment lost 2 bases and the V segment lost 0 bases, leaving 2 bases of the junction unmatched. Germline-derived CDR1 and CDR2 are LGHNA and YSLEER. The CDR3 nucleotides are TGCGCCAGCAGCCAAGAAGGCGGGAGGGCCTACAATGAGCAGTTCTTC. Translation: CASSQEGGRAYNEQFF.

V usage is TRBV20-1 and J usage is TRBJ1-1, with D unclear. Trimming removed 7 bases at V and 4 bases at J, with 13 bases between. The CDR3 is 12 residues long. From germline, CDR1 is DFQATT and CDR2 SNEGSKA (reference sequence). CDR3 DNA: TGCAGTGGAAGACAACGAATCACTGAAGCTTTCTTT. Protein: CSGRQRITEAFF.

The chain couples TRBV15 to TRBJ2-6; 9 bases are shared with TRBD1. Germline V gene lookup returns CDR1 LNHNV and CDR2 YYDKDF (reference sequence). The length of the CDR3 is 18 residues. V lost 3 bases and J lost 0; bases outside the gene matches: 6. DNA of the CDR3: TGTGCCACCAGCAGGAGGACAGGGGCGAACTCTGGGGCCAACGTCCTGACTTTC. Its translation is CATSRRTGANSGANVLTF.

This clonotype was picked up a small number of times. The chain has TRBV6-5 and TRBJ2-1; D is unclear. Germline CDR1 MNHEY, CDR2 SVGAGI. The CDR3 totals 14 residues. The germline V and J ends were trimmed by 0 bases and 5 bases, with 8 bases remaining between them. CDR3: CASSYSFRNNEQFF. Written as DNA, the CDR3 is TGTGCCAGCAGTTACTCGTTCCGAAACAATGAGCAGTTCTTC.

V is TRBV5-1 and J is TRBJ2-1; D unresolved. Per germline, CDR1 SGHRS and CDR2 YFSETQ. The CDR3 has 12 amino acids. Deletions cut 0 bases from V and 9 bases from J, with 7 bases between. CDR3 in amino acids: CASSLAAAEQFF. CDR3 DNA sequence: TGCGCCAGCAGCTTGGCCGCGGCTGAGCAGTTCTTC.

The rearrangement links TRBV20-1 to TRBJ2-5, with TRBD2 matching 10 bases. Losses at the gene ends were 4 bases for V and 7 bases for J; bases not matched to a gene: 6. In germline, CDR1 is DFQATT, CDR2 SNEGSKA (reference sequence). This CDR3 is 13 amino acids long. CDR3 residues: CSAKRLAGVTQYF. The CDR3 region has the DNA TGCAGTGCTAAACGTCTAGCGGGGGTGACCCAGTACTTC.

This clonotype has only a few counts. The chain is built from TRBV28 and TRBJ2-1, with 13 bases identical to TRBD2. Trimming took 2 bases from V and 8 from J; bases not matched to a gene: 21. The germline V gene has CDR1 MDHEN and CDR2 SYDVKM. The CDR3 sequence is 21 residues long. The CDR3, as DNA: TGTGCCAGCAGTTTACCAGACAGGGGCCCAACTAGCGGGAGGGTTTGGGATGAGCAGTTCTTC. Its protein product is CASSLPDRGPTSGRVWDEQFF.

This clonotype was observed a few times. The chain couples TRBV7-9 to TRBJ2-1; TRBD1 agrees at 8 bases. Germline V gene data show CDR1 as SEHNR and CDR2 as FQNEAQ (reference sequence). The CDR3 is made up of 14 amino acids. With 1 base clipped from V and 7 bases from J, the junction kept 3 bases outside the gene matches. The CDR3 loop reads CASSLVGTGNEQFF. The CDR3 DNA reads TGTGCCAGCAGCTTAGTCGGGACAGGTAATGAGCAGTTCTTC.

The sample holds a few counts of this clonotype. V usage is TRBV25-1 and J usage is TRBJ2-7; maybe TRBD2 (6 bases). CDR3 length: 14 residues. The germline gives CDR1 MGHDK, CDR2 SYGVNS. Deletions cut 6 bases from V and 4 bases from J, with 16 bases between. The CDR3 nucleotides read TGTGCCAGCAGCATGGGTAGCGGTGTGTACGAGCAGTACTTC. Translation: CASSMGSGVYEQYF.

This clonotype was seen a few times. The chain couples TRBV4-3 to TRBJ2-1, with 7 bases that match TRBD2. Germline V lookup: CDR1 LGHNA, CDR2 YSLEER. CDR3 length: 16 residues. V gave up 1 base and J gave up 8 bases; unmatched junction bases: 11. The CDR3 sequence: CASSQGPRTSRDEQFF. The CDR3 DNA reads as TGCGCCAGCAGCCAAGGTCCGAGGACTAGTAGGGATGAGCAGTTCTTC.

The sample holds many counts of this clonotype. This rearrangement joins TRBV3-1 to TRBJ2-6, with D unresolved. The V and J ends lost 4 bases and 0 bases respectively, with 7 bases between them. Germline values: CDR1 LGHDT, CDR2 YNNKEL (reference sequence). There are 15 residues in the CDR3. The chain's CDR3 is CASSLDTSGANVLTF. DNA for the CDR3: TGTGCCAGCAGCCTTGACACCTCTGGGGCCAACGTCCTGACTTTC. The full variable domain, completed using reference TRBV3-1 and TRBJ2-6, is DTAVSQTPKYLVTQMGNDKSIKCEQNLGHDTMYWYKQDSKKFLKIMFSYNNKELIINETVPNRFSPKSPDKAHLNLHINSLELGDSAVYFCASSLDTSGANVLTFGAGSRLTVL.

This rearrangement joins TRBV4-3 to TRBJ2-1, with D perhaps TRBD2 (6 bases). V lost 2 bases, J lost 7 bases, and 15 bases lay in between. There are 15 residues in the CDR3. Germline CDR1 and CDR2: LGHNA and YSLEER. CDR3 amino acids: CASSQHPGDLNEQFF. CDR3 coding DNA: TGCGCCAGCAGCCAACACCCGGGAGATTTGAATGAGCAGTTCTTC.

The chain carries TRBV5-4 and TRBJ2-4, with TRBD1 matching 7 bases. The germline CDR1 and CDR2 sequences are SGHNT and YYREEE (reference sequence). The CDR3 extends over 13 amino acids. Trimming took 3 bases from V and 15 from J; bases not matched to a gene: 12. The CDR3 reads CASSSNRQGVMYF. DNA for the CDR3: TGTGCCAGCAGCTCGAACCGACAGGGCGTGATGTACTTC.

With regard to this clonotype: A junction end diverges from the germline sequence, so it may reflect a read error. V and J are TRBV29-1 and TRBJ1-1; no clear D. This CDR3 contains 12 residues. The germline CDR1 and CDR2 sequences are SQVTM and ANQGSEA. This CDR3 reads CSVDSSNTEDFF. The CDR3 DNA reads TGCAGCGTTGATAGCAGTAACACTGAAGATTTCTTT. Drawing the rest from reference TRBV29-1 and TRBJ1-1, the complete variable domain is SAVISQKPSRDICQRGTSLTIQCQVDSQVTMMFWYRQQPGQSLTLIATANQGSEATYESGFVIDKFPISRPNLTFSTLTVSNMSPEDSSIYLCSVDSSNTEDFFGQGTRLTVV.